The rows below give T cell receptor beta chains drawn from one sample of a study of T cell responses to AZD1222 COVID-19 vaccine. Some clones are missing from TCRdb's copy, which holds only in-frame ones; the method was immunoSEQ multiplex PCR. Of over 150,000 clones listed, approximately 90% are singletons. The material was peripheral blood, obtained on day 0 of AZD1222 vaccination. Source of these receptors: an adult in good health. Each CDR3 is given with its conserved first and last residue. D genes are given only for firm matches. Expanded clones are given a class, and other clones once, few, many or no size at all.

TRBV9,TRBJ2-5,14,.,.,TGTGCCAGCAGCCGCTTTAGGGGCGCGGAGACCCAGTACTTC,CASSRFRGAETQYF
TRBV7-9,TRBJ1-3,16,.,.,TGTGCCAGCATCCCCCAGGGGCATAGCTCTGGAAACACCATATATTTT,CASIPQGHSSGNTIYF
TRBV18,TRBJ2-7,12,.,.,TGTGCCAGCTCAGCCGACAGCTACGAGCAGTACTTC,CASSADSYEQYF
TRBV30,TRBJ1-1,13,TRBD1,.,TGTGCCTCCTCGCGACAGGGTAACACTGAAGCTTTCTTT,CASSRQGNTEAFF
TRBV19,TRBJ1-1,15,TRBD1,.,TGTGCCAGTACCCTCGGGGACAGGGTGAACACTGAAGCTTTCTTT,CASTLGDRVNTEAFF
TRBV12-3/TRBV12-4,TRBJ1-1,13,.,.,TGTGCCAGCACCACGACAGCGAACACTGAAGCTTTCTTT,CASTTTANTEAFF
TRBV6-5,TRBJ2-3,13,TRBD2,.,TGTGCCACTAGCGGGGGGGCAGGTGATACGCAGTATTTT,CATSGGAGDTQYF
TRBV30,TRBJ1-1,13,.,.,TGTGCCTGGAGTGTCGCGGGGGCGAGGGATGCTTTCTTT,CAWSVAGARDAFF
TRBV5-4,TRBJ2-1,15,TRBD2,.,TGTGCCAGCAGCGAAACTAGCGGGGCGGGCAATGAGCAGTTCTTC,CASSETSGAGNEQFF
TRBV7-2,TRBJ2-4,17,.,.,TGTGCCAGCAGCTTAGACTCCAGGGGAGGGGTCCGGAACATTCAGTACTTC,CASSLDSRGGVRNIQYF
TRBV19,TRBJ1-1,14,.,.,TGTGCCAGTAGTTCTGGAGGCGGGCCCACGCGAGCTTTCTTT,CASSSGGGPTRAFF
TRBV27,TRBJ1-5,14,.,.,TGTGCCAGCAGTTTCCGGGCCTCGTCTCAGCCCCAGCATTTT,CASSFRASSQPQHF
TRBV3-1/TRBV3-2,TRBJ1-2,15,.,.,TGTGCCAGCAGCCAAGAAGGGAGGACACAAAATGGCTACACCTTC,CASSQEGRTQNGYTF
TRBV6-5,TRBJ2-1,14,.,once,TGTGCCAGCCTAAATCGGCCGGAAGACAATGAGCAGTTCTTC,CASLNRPEDNEQFF
TRBV27,TRBJ2-7,13,.,.,TGTGCCAGCAGTTTCGGCGGGACCTACGAGCAGTACTTC,CASSFGGTYEQYF
TRBV5-1,TRBJ2-3,13,.,.,TGCGCCAGCAGTCTCCCGGAGACAGATACGCAGTATTTT,CASSLPETDTQYF
TRBV19,TRBJ2-1,15,.,.,TGTGCCAGTAGTATCGCGGGGCCACGTCAGAATGAGCAGTTCTTC,CASSIAGPRQNEQFF
TRBV19,TRBJ2-7,14,TRBD1,.,TGTGCCAGTAGCCTTGGGGACAGCTCCTACGAGCAGTACTTC,CASSLGDSSYEQYF
TRBV18,TRBJ2-1,12,.,.,TGTGCCAGCTCACCAAGGGACAATGAGCAGTTCTTC,CASSPRDNEQFF
TRBV29-1,TRBJ2-7,14,TRBD1,.,TGCAGCGTTACCGGGACAGGGGGCTTGCACGAGCAGTACTTC,CSVTGTGGLHEQYF
TRBV6-5,TRBJ1-1,14,.,.,TGTGCCAGCCGGATGTCGCCAGCGAACACTGAAGCTTTCTTT,CASRMSPANTEAFF
TRBV4-3,TRBJ1-2,12,.,.,TGCGCCAGCAGCCAGTCTTGGGGTGGCTACACCTTC,CASSQSWGGYTF